The source of this T cell receptor beta chain is a study of graft-versus-host responses after intestinal transplantation. Study-wide background: Induction using anti-thymocyte globulin, followed by tacrolimus and steroids for about three years, was given to all recipients. Whole-study findings and limits: In recipient marrow, GvH clones were found, and some appeared first in ileum or blood. Levels of circulating GvH clones at their peak were associated with early post-transplant HvG declines.

Produced via immunoSEQ multiplex PCR; TCRdb's table is partial and in-frame only. The table shows tens of thousands of clones, with over 75% occurring only once. Trimming pared 0 bases from V and 5 bases from J, leaving 6 bases between. The germline CDR1 and CDR2 sequences are SGHNT and YYREEE (reference sequence). The CDR3 sequence is 13 residues long. For this clone: Its antigen remains unidentified.

The material sequenced was unstimulated CD4+ T cells sorted from spleen or lymph node cells, taken before transplant. V and J are TRBV5-4 and TRBJ1-5; D is undetermined. This receptor was taken from a human donor who was the organ donor for an intestinal transplant. CDR3 residues: CASSLGLDQPQHF. The CDR3 DNA sequence: TGTGCCAGCAGCTTGGGACTAGATCAGCCCCAGCATTTT.